This TCR beta chain originates from a study of blood T cell repertoires in COVID-19. Study summary: Samples came from the United States, Italy and Spain, spanning acute and convalescent COVID-19.

Participants were aged about 18 to 100 years from around 25 US areas. Assignments of participants to cohorts depended upon their own reported clinical history. As handled by the study authors: Estimates of nucleated cell counts were drawn from the amplification of reference gene primers. The assay was immunoSEQ multiplex PCR, and TCRdb's table has in-frame clones only and misses some. The V and J calls and clone size were taken over from that table, and D and trimming were inferred from the DNA. The sample lists nearly 250,000 clones, 75% to 90% occurring once. The V end lost 5 bases, the J end lost 8 bases, and 12 bases lay between the germline ends. Germline V gene lookup returns CDR1 KGHSH and CDR2 LQKENI. This CDR3 is 12 amino acids long.

Sequencing input: PBMCs or T cells enriched from blood (not recorded which). The chain combines TRBV18 with TRBJ1-2; tentatively, D is TRBD1 (6 bases). The receptor was isolated from a man aged 50 to 59 who had been exposed to COVID-19. CDR3 bases: TGTGCCAGCTCAAACACAGGGATGGGCTACACCTTC. Its protein product is CASSNTGMGYTF.